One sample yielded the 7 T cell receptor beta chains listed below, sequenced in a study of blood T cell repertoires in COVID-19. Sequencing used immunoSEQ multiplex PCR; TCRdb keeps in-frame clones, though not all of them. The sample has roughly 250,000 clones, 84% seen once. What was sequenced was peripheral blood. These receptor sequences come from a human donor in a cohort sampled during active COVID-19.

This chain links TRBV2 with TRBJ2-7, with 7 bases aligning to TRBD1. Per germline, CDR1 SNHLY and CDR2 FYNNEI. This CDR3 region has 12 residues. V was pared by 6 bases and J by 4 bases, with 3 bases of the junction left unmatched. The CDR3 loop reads CASRDRKYEQYF. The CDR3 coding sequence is TGTGCCAGCAGGGACAGGAAATACGAGCAGTACTTC.

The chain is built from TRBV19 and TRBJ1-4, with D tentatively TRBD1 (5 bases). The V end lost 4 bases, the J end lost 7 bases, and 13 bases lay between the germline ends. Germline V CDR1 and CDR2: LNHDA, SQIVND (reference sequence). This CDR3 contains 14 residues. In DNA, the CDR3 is TGTGCCAGTAGTACCCTCGACAGCTTTGAAAAACTGTTTTTT. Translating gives CASSTLDSFEKLFF.

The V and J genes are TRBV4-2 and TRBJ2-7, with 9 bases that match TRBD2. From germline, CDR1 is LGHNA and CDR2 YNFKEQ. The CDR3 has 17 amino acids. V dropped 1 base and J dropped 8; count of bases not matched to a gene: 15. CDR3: CASSQASQGGRAAQQYF. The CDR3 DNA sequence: TGTGCCAGCAGCCAAGCCTCTCAGGGCGGGAGGGCAGCCCAGCAGTACTTC.

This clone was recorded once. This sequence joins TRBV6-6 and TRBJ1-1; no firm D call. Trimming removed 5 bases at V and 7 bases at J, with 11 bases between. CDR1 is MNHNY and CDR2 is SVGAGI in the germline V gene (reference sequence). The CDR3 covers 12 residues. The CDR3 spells CASSPGLGEAFF. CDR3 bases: TGTGCCAGCAGTCCAGGACTCGGTGAAGCTTTCTTT.

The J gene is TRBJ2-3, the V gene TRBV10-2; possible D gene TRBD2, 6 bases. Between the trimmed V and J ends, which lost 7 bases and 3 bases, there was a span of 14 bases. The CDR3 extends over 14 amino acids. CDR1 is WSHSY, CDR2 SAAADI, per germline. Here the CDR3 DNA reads TGCGCCAGCAAGTTCGCGGGGCTAACAGATACGCAGTATTTT. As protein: CASKFAGLTDTQYF.

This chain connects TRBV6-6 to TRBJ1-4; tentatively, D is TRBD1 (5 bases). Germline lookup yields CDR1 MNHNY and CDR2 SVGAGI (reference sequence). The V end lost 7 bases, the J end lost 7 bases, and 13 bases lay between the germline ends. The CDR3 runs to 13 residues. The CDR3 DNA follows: TGTGCCAGCATTGGCCAGGGCAGTGAAAAACTGTTTTTT. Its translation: CASIGQGSEKLFF.

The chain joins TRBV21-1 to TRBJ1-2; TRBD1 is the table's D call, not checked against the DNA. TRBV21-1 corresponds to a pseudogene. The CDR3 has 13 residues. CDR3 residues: CATWTGANYGYTF. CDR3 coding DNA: TGTGCCACCTGGACAGGCGCTAACTATGGCTACACCTTC.